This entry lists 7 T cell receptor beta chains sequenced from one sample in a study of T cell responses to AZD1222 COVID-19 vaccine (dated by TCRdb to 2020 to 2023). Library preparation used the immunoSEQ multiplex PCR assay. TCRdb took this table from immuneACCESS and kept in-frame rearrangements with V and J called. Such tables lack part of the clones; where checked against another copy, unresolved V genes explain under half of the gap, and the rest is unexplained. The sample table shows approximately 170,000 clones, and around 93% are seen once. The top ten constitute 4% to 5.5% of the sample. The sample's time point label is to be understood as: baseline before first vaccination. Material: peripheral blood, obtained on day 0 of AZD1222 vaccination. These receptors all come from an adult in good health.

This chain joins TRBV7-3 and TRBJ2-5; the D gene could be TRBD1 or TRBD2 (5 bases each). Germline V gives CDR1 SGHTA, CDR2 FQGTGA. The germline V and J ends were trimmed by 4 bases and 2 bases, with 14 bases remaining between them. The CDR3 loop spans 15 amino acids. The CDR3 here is CASSSQPGPQETQYF. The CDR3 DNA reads TGTGCCAGCAGCTCGCAACCGGGACCACAAGAGACCCAGTACTTC.

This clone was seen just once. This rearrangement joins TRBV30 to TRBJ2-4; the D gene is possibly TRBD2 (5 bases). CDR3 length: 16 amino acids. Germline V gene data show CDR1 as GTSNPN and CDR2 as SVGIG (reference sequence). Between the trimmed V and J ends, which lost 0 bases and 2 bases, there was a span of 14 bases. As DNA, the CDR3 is TGTGCCTGGAGTGTACTGGCAGGAGGTACCAAAAACATTCAGTACTTC. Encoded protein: CAWSVLAGGTKNIQYF.

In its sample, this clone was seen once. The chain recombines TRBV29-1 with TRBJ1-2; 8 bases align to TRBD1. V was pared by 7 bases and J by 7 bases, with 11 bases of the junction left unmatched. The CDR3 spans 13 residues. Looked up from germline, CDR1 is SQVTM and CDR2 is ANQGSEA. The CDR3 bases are TGCAGCGCGGCACAGGGGGTAATTACTGGCTACACCTTC. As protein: CSAAQGVITGYTF.

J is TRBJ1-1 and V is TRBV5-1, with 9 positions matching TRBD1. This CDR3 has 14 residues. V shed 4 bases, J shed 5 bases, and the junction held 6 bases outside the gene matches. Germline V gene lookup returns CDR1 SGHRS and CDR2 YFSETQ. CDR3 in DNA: TGCGCCAGCAGCACACAGGGGGCGCGAACTGAAGCTTTCTTT. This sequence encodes CASSTQGARTEAFF.

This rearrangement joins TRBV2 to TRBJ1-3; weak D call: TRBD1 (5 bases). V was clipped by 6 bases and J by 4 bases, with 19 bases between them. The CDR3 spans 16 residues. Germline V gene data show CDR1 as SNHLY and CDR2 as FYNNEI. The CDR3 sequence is CASSPEGPGHGNTIYF. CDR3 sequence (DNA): TGTGCCAGCAGCCCCGAAGGGCCAGGGCACGGAAACACCATATATTTT. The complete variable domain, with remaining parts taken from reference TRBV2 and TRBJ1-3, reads EPEVTQTPSHQVTQMGQEVILRCVPISNHLYFYWYRQILGQKVEFLVSFYNNEISEKSEIFDDQFSVERPDGSNFTLKIRSTKLEDSAMYFCASSPEGPGHGNTIYFGEGSWLTVV.

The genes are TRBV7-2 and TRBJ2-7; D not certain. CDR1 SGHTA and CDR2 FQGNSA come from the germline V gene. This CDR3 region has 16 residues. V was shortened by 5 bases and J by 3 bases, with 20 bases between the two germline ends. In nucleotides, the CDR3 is TGTGCCAGCAGCCCAAGGTTTAGTATATACGGCTACGAGCAGTACTTC. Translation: CASSPRFSIYGYEQYF.

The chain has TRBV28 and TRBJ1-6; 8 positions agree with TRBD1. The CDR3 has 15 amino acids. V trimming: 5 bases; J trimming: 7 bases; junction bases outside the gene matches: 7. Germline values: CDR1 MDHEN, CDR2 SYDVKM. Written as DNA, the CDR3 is TGTGCCAGCAGTGACTCAGGGGGCGGCAATTCACCCCTCCACTTT. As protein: CASSDSGGGNSPLHF.